The 5 T cell receptor beta chains in this list originate from one sample, sequenced in a study of blood T cell repertoires in COVID-19. Sequenced by immunoSEQ multiplex PCR; TCRdb stores in-frame clones only, minus some. The repertoire holds about 190,000 clones, with about nine tenths as singletons. The sample taken for sequencing was peripheral blood. The origin of the receptors is a man younger than 45 with acute or convalescent COVID-19.

The chain uses TRBV6-5 and TRBJ2-7, with 7 bases identical to TRBD2. The CDR3 has 12 residues. V shed 6 bases, J shed 4 bases, and the junction held 3 bases outside the gene matches. From germline, CDR1 is MNHEY and CDR2 SVGAGI. CDR3 loop: CASRTGGYEQYF. In DNA, the CDR3 is TGTGCCAGCAGGACGGGAGGTTACGAGCAGTACTTC.

The rearrangement uses TRBV6-1 and TRBJ2-7, with D possibly matching TRBD2 (6 bases). The V gene's germline CDR1 is MNHNS and CDR2 SASEGT. The CDR3 totals 15 residues. V was shortened by 0 bases and J by 0 bases, with 9 bases between the two germline ends. CDR3 in amino acids: CASSEAHGSSYEQYF. CDR3 sequence (DNA): TGTGCCAGCAGTGAAGCGCACGGGAGCTCCTACGAGCAGTACTTC.

V and J are TRBV19 and TRBJ2-2; no clear D. The CDR3 spans 12 residues. V lost 5 bases and J lost 11, with 12 bases in between. Germline assignment: CDR1 LNHDA and CDR2 SQIVND (reference sequence). The CDR3, as DNA: TGTGCCAGTAGTGCGAACTATGGAGAGCTGTTTTTT. It is translated as CASSANYGELFF.

The chain carries TRBV21-1 and TRBJ2-5; whether TRBD2, the table's D call, matches the DNA was not checked. TRBV21-1 is a pseudogene. The CDR3 totals 18 residues. CDR3: CASSTRGTSGGSRSAQYF. The CDR3 DNA reads as TGTGCCAGCAGCACTCGGGGCACTAGCGGGGGGTCCAGATCGGCCCAGTACTTC.

The chain joins TRBV5-1 to TRBJ2-5; the D is unclear. Germline CDR1 reads SGHRS; CDR2 reads YFSETQ. CDR3 length: 13 amino acids. Trimming removed 0 bases from V and 5 bases from J, with 8 bases in between. The CDR3 loop is CASSLGVGETQYF. The CDR3, as DNA: TGCGCCAGCAGCTTGGGTGTCGGGGAGACCCAGTACTTC. Filled out from reference TRBV5-1 and TRBJ2-5, the complete variable domain reads KAGVTQTPRYLIKTRGQQVTLSCSPISGHRSVSWYQQTPGQGLQFLFEYFSETQRNKGNFPGRFSGRQFSNSRSEMNVSTLELGDSALYLCASSLGVGETQYFGPGTRLLVL.